The source of this T cell receptor beta chain is a study of shared clonotypes between healthy human individuals. Study information: CD4 naive and CD4 memory each took three plates per donor, while CD8 naive took two and CD8 memory one. Findings of the study overall: Tissues were not sampled, only blood, and their repertoires likely differ. When compared with the clonotypes that were shared by all four sorted-subset donors, the non-shared clonotypes turned out to have lower generation probabilities. Investigators expected sequencing depth to affect clonotype sharing among donors.

Concerning this clone: Its matching antigen is unknown.

Naive CD8 cells were CD45RO-negative, positively selected for CCR7, excluding terminally differentiated effector memory CD45RA+ cells. The CDR3 covers 16 residues. CDR1 is MGHRA and CDR2 is YSYEKL in the germline V gene. Trimming cost V 0 bases and J 3 bases, with 14 bases left between them. Sequencing was performed with immunoSEQ multiplex PCR; in TCRdb, only in-frame clones are kept and a portion is missing. The table lists about 2 million clones, less than 95% of them singletons. The sequence was obtained from a man aged 18 to 29 in good health. This sequence joins TRBV4-1 and TRBJ1-2, with TRBD1 as a possible D gene (6 bases). The sequencing input was naive CD8+ T cells sorted from blood. The CDR3 bases are TGCGCCAGCAGCCAAGAAACGGGGGCGAGAGACTATGGCTACACCTTC. It is translated as CASSQETGARDYGYTF.